The 19 T cell receptor beta chains in this list originate from one sample, sequenced in a study of read filtering for tumor transcriptome and immune sequencing. From around 440 ng of RNA, a library with molecular barcoded alpha/delta and beta/gamma adaptors was made. TCRdb passed the reads through MiXCR, listing each CDR3 protein once. The table shows over 50,000 distinct CDR3 sequences, with over 11% occurring only once. The sequenced material came from a population of CD138-negative cells sorted from bone marrow. All receptors come from a donor aged 40 or older with multiple myeloma.

This clonotype was recorded many times. The chain links TRBV5-1 to TRBJ2-6; D is uncertain. The germline V gene has CDR1 SGHRS and CDR2 YFSETQ. The CDR3 contains 17 residues. V was pared by 0 bases and J by 0 bases, with 10 bases between. The CDR3 region has the DNA TGCGCCAGCAGCTTGGATAACAGACTCTCTGGGGCCAACGTCCTGACTTTC. This translates into CASSLDNRLSGANVLTF.

Many counts were recorded for this clonotype. The chain has TRBV7-3 and TRBJ1-1; D is uncertain. Germline V gene data show CDR1 as SGHTA and CDR2 as FQGTGA. The CDR3 extends over 13 amino acids. Deletions cut 2 bases from V and 3 bases from J, with 7 bases between. CDR3 nucleotides: TGTGCCAGCAGCTTACGGGGAGACACTGAAGCTTTCTTT. Protein sequence: CASSLRGDTEAFF. The full variable domain, rest sourced from reference TRBV7-3 and TRBJ1-1, is GAGVSQTPSNKVTEKGKYVELRCDPISGHTALYWYRQSLGQGPEFLIYFQGTGAADDSGLPNDRFFAVRPEGSVSTLKIQRTERGDSAVYLCASSLRGDTEAFFGQGTRLTVV.

This clonotype was picked up many times. The chain joins TRBV20-1 to TRBJ1-5; 7 nucleotides agree with TRBD1. Germline V gene sequence: CDR1 DFQATT, CDR2 SNEGSKA (reference sequence). The length of the CDR3 is 16 residues. Trimming took 3 bases from V and 2 from J; bases not matched to a gene: 10. As DNA, the CDR3 is TGCAGTGCTAGCCCAGGGCATCAGGGGGGCAATCAGCCCCAGCATTTT. Amino acids: CSASPGHQGGNQPQHF.

This clonotype was seen repeatedly, ten times or more. In DNA form, the CDR3 reads TGTGCCTGGAGTGCTTTCTGGGGTAAATCCTACGAGCAGTACTTC. Its translation: CAWSAFWGKSYEQYF. This chain uses TRBV30 with TRBJ2-7; D is uncertain. V was trimmed by 1 base and J by 1 base, leaving 14 bases between them. The germline gives CDR1 GTSNPN, CDR2 SVGIG (reference sequence). The CDR3 is made up of 15 amino acids.

This clonotype showed up just a few times. A much more abundant neighbour one base away suggests this may be a read error. The V call is TRBV12-3 or TRBV12-4, the J call TRBJ2-7, with D tentatively TRBD2 (5 bases). The CDR3 has 11 residues. The germline V and J ends were trimmed by 8 bases and 4 bases, with 9 bases remaining between them. DNA for the CDR3: TGTGCCAGCGGCGGGCGGTACGAGCAGTACTTC. Protein: CASGGRYEQYF.

This clonotype was detected many times. The chain recombines TRBV19 with TRBJ1-4, with 10 bases lining up with TRBD1. CDR1 and CDR2 (germline): LNHDA, SQIVND (reference sequence). V dropped 4 bases and J dropped 10; count of bases not matched to a gene: 6. The CDR3 has 14 amino acids. The DNA of the CDR3 is TGTGCCAGTAGTACGACAGGGGGCGGTGTAAAACTGTTTTTT. Its translation: CASSTTGGGVKLFF. The full variable domain, its missing parts supplied by reference TRBV19 and TRBJ1-4, is DGGITQSPKYLFRKEGQNVTLSCEQNLNHDAMYWYRQDPGQGLRLIYYSQIVNDFQKGDIAEGYSVSREKKESFPLTVTSAQKNPTAFYLCASSTTGGGVKLFFGSGTQLSVL.

This clonotype appeared many times. The chain has TRBV7-3 and TRBJ1-1; D not certain. V lost 5 bases and J lost 4, with 14 bases in between. The germline V gene has CDR1 SGHTA and CDR2 FQGTGA. This CDR3 contains 14 residues. In DNA form, the CDR3 reads TGTGCCAGCAGCCCGGACTCCAGGTCCACTGAAGCTTTCTTT. Translated: CASSPDSRSTEAFF.

This clonotype was found many times. The chain employs TRBV20-1 and TRBJ2-1; TRBD2 matches at 13 bases. The length of the CDR3 is 17 residues. The V gene end was trimmed by 2 bases and the J gene end by 6 bases; junction bases not matched to a gene: 10. Per germline, CDR1 DFQATT and CDR2 SNEGSKA (reference sequence). CDR3 protein: CSARPPPTSGRVNEQFF. The CDR3 DNA is TGCAGTGCTAGACCCCCCCCTACTAGCGGGAGGGTCAATGAGCAGTTCTTC.

At least ten counts were recorded for this clonotype. The CDR3 loop is CSVHRDRGYEQYF. CDR3 coding DNA: TGCAGCGTTCACCGGGACAGGGGCTACGAGCAGTACTTC. The gene calls are TRBV29-1 and TRBJ2-7; 10 bases align to TRBD1. There are 13 residues in the CDR3. V was clipped by 5 bases and J by 3 bases; unmatched bases: 4. Germline V gives CDR1 SQVTM, CDR2 ANQGSEA.

This clonotype has ten or more counts. The V call is TRBV7-9, the J call TRBJ2-2; no clear D. The CDR3 has 12 amino acids. From germline, CDR1 is SEHNR and CDR2 FQNEAQ (reference sequence). The V end lost 1 base, the J end lost 7 bases, and 4 bases lay between the germline ends. CDR3 sequence: CASSLVLGELFF. The CDR3 nucleotides are TGTGCCAGCAGCTTAGTCCTCGGGGAGCTGTTTTTT.

This clonotype was seen many times. The genes are TRBV20-1 and TRBJ2-3, with TRBD2 as a possible D gene (5 bases). Germline V gene sequence: CDR1 DFQATT, CDR2 SNEGSKA (reference sequence). Trimming removed 0 bases at V and 5 bases at J, with 9 bases between. CDR3 length equals 13 residues. CDR3 residues: CSARDTGRDTQYF. CDR3 coding DNA: TGCAGTGCTAGAGATACGGGGAGAGATACGCAGTATTTT.

This clonotype was detected ten times or more. The chain links TRBV4-1 to TRBJ2-1; 9 positions agree with TRBD2. This CDR3 is 16 amino acids long. In germline, CDR1 is MGHRA, CDR2 YSYEKL. The junction had 5 bases not matched to a gene; V was cut back by 1 base and J by 4 bases. The CDR3 sequence is CASSQASGDSYNEQFF. CDR3 coding DNA: TGCGCCAGCAGCCAAGCTAGCGGGGATTCATACAATGAGCAGTTCTTC.

This clonotype was observed many times. The J gene is TRBJ1-1, the V gene TRBV29-1, with TRBD1 identical over 7 bases. CDR1 and CDR2 (germline): SQVTM, ANQGSEA. V dropped 6 bases and J dropped 7; count of bases not matched to a gene: 8. The CDR3 spans 12 residues. Here the CDR3 DNA reads TGCAGCGTCCGACAGGGTCCCGGTGAAGCTTTCTTT. It translates to CSVRQGPGEAFF. The variable domain in full, completed from reference TRBV29-1 and TRBJ1-1, reads SAVISQKPSRDICQRGTSLTIQCQVDSQVTMMFWYRQQPGQSLTLIATANQGSEATYESGFVIDKFPISRPNLTFSTLTVSNMSPEDSSIYLCSVRQGPGEAFFGQGTRLTVV.

This clonotype was counted at least ten times. The chain joins TRBV28 to TRBJ1-1; unclear D gene. The CDR3 is made up of 16 amino acids. Germline assignment: CDR1 MDHEN and CDR2 SYDVKM. Trimming removed 4 bases at V and 1 base at J, with 16 bases between. The DNA of the CDR3 is TGTGCCAGCAGTTCCTCGACACCCATTGAGAACACTGAAGCTTTCTTT. Amino acid sequence: CASSSSTPIENTEAFF.

This clonotype was seen at least ten times. The chain joins TRBV6-1 to TRBJ2-1; D may be TRBD1 or TRBD2 (6 bases each). Germline-derived CDR1 and CDR2 are MNHNS and SASEGT. CDR3 size: 12 residues. V was trimmed by 6 bases and J by 11 bases, leaving 14 bases between them. The CDR3 region has the DNA TGTGCCAGCAGCCCAAGGGGGGATAAGCAGTTCTTC. Encoded protein: CASSPRGDKQFF.

In the case of this clonotype: Lacking the conserved final phenylalanine or tryptophan, this CDR3 likely reflects a read error. This chain uses TRBV30 with TRBJ1-1, with a weak D call TRBD1 (5 bases). V dropped 3 bases and J dropped 4 bases, with 12 bases sitting between them. Germline loops: CDR1 GTSNPN, CDR2 SVGIG (reference sequence). The CDR3 has 13 amino acids. The CDR3 DNA follows: TGTGCCTGGAGGGCGGGGGTCGGCACTGAAGCTTTCTCT. Its protein is CAWRAGVGTEAFS.

In its sample, this clonotype was seen many times. The V gene is TRBV29-1, the J gene TRBJ1-5, with no clear D. CDR3 length: 14 residues. Trimming shortened V by 1 base and J by 7 bases, and 14 bases separated the two germline ends. Per the germline V gene, CDR1 is SQVTM and CDR2 is ANQGSEA. The CDR3 here is CSVEGPTKGQPQHF. The CDR3 bases are TGCAGCGTTGAAGGTCCGACTAAAGGGCAGCCCCAGCATTTT.

In this sample, this clonotype turned up many times. This chain uses TRBV11-3 with TRBJ2-2, with D possibly matching TRBD2 (6 bases). Germline V CDR1 and CDR2: SGHNT, YENEEA. The CDR3 loop spans 12 amino acids. Between the trimmed V and J ends, which lost 4 bases and 7 bases, there was a span of 7 bases. The CDR3 is CASSSGVGELFF. The CDR3 nucleotides read TGTGCCAGCAGCTCGGGGGTCGGGGAGCTGTTTTTT.

This clonotype was counted at least ten times. The chain has TRBV29-1 and TRBJ2-2; possible D gene TRBD1, 6 bases. V lost 6 bases, J lost 0 bases, and 11 bases lay in between. CDR3 length: 14 amino acids. Germline CDR1 and CDR2: SQVTM and ANQGSEA. This CDR3 is CSVPGHSNTGELFF. CDR3 nucleotide sequence: TGCAGCGTCCCGGGACACTCGAACACCGGGGAGCTGTTTTTT.